This passage covers 9 T cell receptor beta chains from one sample sequenced in a study of cytomegalovirus exposure and HLA in healthy donors. The primer mix had 60 Vbeta and 13 Jbeta primers. The method was immunoSEQ multiplex PCR; TCRdb's version includes in-frame clones alone and lacks a portion of them. The sample comprises 120,000 to 150,000 clones, around 80% of which are singletons, and 0.95% to 1.5% rests with the top ten. The specimen was PBMCs. Receptors were obtained from a female donor in good health and CMV-seronegative.

The chain couples TRBV19 to TRBJ2-7; possibly TRBD1 for D (6 bases). The CDR3 spans 13 residues. V was pared by 3 bases and J by 3 bases, with 9 bases between. Germline CDR1 is LNHDA and CDR2 is SQIVND (reference sequence). CDR3 in amino acids: CASSITGNYEQYF. The CDR3 DNA follows: TGTGCCAGTAGTATTACAGGGAACTACGAGCAGTACTTC.

This chain joins TRBV5-5 and TRBJ2-5; the D gene is possibly TRBD1 (5 bases). Germline V gene data show CDR1 as SGHKS and CDR2 as YYEKEE (reference sequence). V lost 3 bases, J lost 5 bases, and 14 bases lay in between. This CDR3 region has 14 residues. The CDR3 is CASSWSQGVETQYF. The CDR3 region has the DNA TGTGCCAGCAGCTGGTCCCAGGGTGTGGAGACCCAGTACTTC.

The chain has TRBV4-1 and TRBJ1-5; TRBD1 agrees at 11 bases. The CDR3 is 20 amino acids. Germline assignment: CDR1 MGHRA and CDR2 YSYEKL. V lost 4 bases, J lost 1 base, and 15 bases stayed unmatched. CDR3: CASSLEDPGQGVSSNQPQHF. CDR3 nucleotides: TGCGCCAGCAGCCTAGAAGATCCGGGACAGGGGGTCTCGAGCAATCAGCCCCAGCATTTT.

The V gene is TRBV11-2, the J gene TRBJ2-4; TRBD2 matches 12 bases. Germline lookup yields CDR1 SGHAT and CDR2 FQNNGV. The CDR3 covers 17 residues. With 1 base clipped from V and 2 bases from J, the junction kept 3 bases outside the gene matches. CDR3 loop: CASSLGLAGGSKNIQYF. CDR3 DNA: TGTGCCAGCAGCTTAGGGCTAGCGGGAGGGTCCAAAAACATTCAGTACTTC.

This chain uses TRBV27 with TRBJ2-3, with 9 bases aligning to TRBD2. Germline V lookup: CDR1 MNHEY, CDR2 SMNVEV (reference sequence). This CDR3 is built from 19 residues. V shed 5 bases and J 0 bases; nucleotides not matched to a gene: 15. This chain's CDR3 is CASSLFSGLALTSTDTQYF. CDR3 DNA: TGTGCCAGCAGTCTCTTCTCTGGACTAGCGCTGACAAGCACAGATACGCAGTATTTT.

This clone was seen only once. This rearrangement joins TRBV27 to TRBJ1-4; 10 bases agree with TRBD1. V was clipped by 6 bases and J by 0 bases; unmatched bases: 7. This CDR3 is built from 17 residues. CDR1 is MNHEY, CDR2 SMNVEV, per germline (reference sequence). For the CDR3, the DNA is TGTGCCAGCAGCTTAACCGGGACAGGGGCAACTAATGAAAAACTGTTTTTT. Its protein product is CASSLTGTGATNEKLFF.

In regard to this clone: The sample has other DNA sequences that encode this CDR3 too. Written as DNA, the CDR3 is TGTGCCAGCAGCATCGGAGATAGCAATCAGCCCCAGCATTTT. It is translated as CASSIGDSNQPQHF. This chain joins TRBV6-5 and TRBJ1-5; D unclear. The CDR3 covers 14 residues. Trimming stripped 6 bases from V and 0 bases from J, with 9 bases between. CDR1 and CDR2 from the germline V gene are MNHEY and SVGAGI.

This chain connects TRBV7-6 to TRBJ2-3, with 7 bases matching TRBD2. CDR1 SGHVS and CDR2 FNYEAQ come from the germline V gene. This CDR3 is 17 amino acids long. The V gene end was trimmed by 1 base and the J gene end by 2 bases; junction bases not matched to a gene: 9. The CDR3 loop reads CASSLDPHGRSTDTQYF. CDR3 nucleotides: TGTGCCAGCAGCTTAGACCCCCACGGGAGGTCCACAGATACGCAGTATTTT.

A few counts support this clone. This chain links TRBV27 with TRBJ2-7; TRBD1 matches at 8 bases. Germline CDR1 reads MNHEY; CDR2 reads SMNVEV (reference sequence). CDR3 length equals 16 residues. V trimming: 3 bases; J trimming: 4 bases; junction bases outside the gene matches: 11. The CDR3, as DNA: TGTGCCAGCAGTTTGACCGGGACAGGAGGGGTATACGAGCAGTACTTC. This translates into CASSLTGTGGVYEQYF.